This T cell receptor beta chain was profiled in a study of blood T cells in healthy people across ages. Across the whole study: Template switching caught about one barcoded beta molecule for each two T cells. Study outcomes and limitations: The lack of PBMC sorting stopped any conclusive naive versus antigen-experienced comparison. In older individuals, TCR beta diversity per million T cells was lower, falling roughly linearly with age.

This clonotype was counted a few times. Its specificity is not known. This CDR3 has 15 amino acids. Germline assignment: CDR1 ENHRY and CDR2 SYGVKD. Between the trimmed V and J ends, which lost 4 bases and 0 bases, there was a span of 9 bases. A second PCR of 7 to 11 cycles used a sample-barcoded 5' primer and a J-beta primer mix. All samples yielded 2.5 million or more CDR3-containing paired-end reads. TCRdb ran MiXCR on the 5' RACE reads and lists one entry per CDR3 protein. The data contain approximately 900,000 distinct CDR3 sequences, around 48% of them singletons. This receptor was identified in a man aged 25 to 40 in good health. The V and J genes are TRBV10-3 and TRBJ1-4, with D hard to call. The sample taken for sequencing was blood. For the CDR3, the DNA is TGTGCCATCAGTGGTGATCTAGCAACTAATGAAAAACTGTTTTTT. Protein: CAISGDLATNEKLFF.